Listed here is a single T cell receptor (beta chain). Its target antigen remains unknown. No much larger clone is present one base from it, and per-base qualities are unavailable. CD8 naive samples consisted of CD45RO-negative cells that were positively selected for CCR7, yielding a CD45RA+CCR7+ population without TemRA cells. Healthy HIV-negative adults with no recently reported acute infections or vaccinations were included as donors. All donors were Caucasian adults living in Nashville, Tennessee, USA. After blood collection by leukapheresis, PBMCs were isolated using Ficoll-Histopaque density gradient centrifugation and then cryopreserved in the vapor phase of liquid nitrogen. Analytical flow cytometry was used to check the purity and quantity of each magnetically sorted T cell population. Genomic DNA was isolated from every sorted fraction and measured by UV absorbance on a Nanodrop 2000c. The CDR3, from cysteine to phenylalanine, totals 10 residues. Kept here is only the CDR3 DNA, which spans 30 bases and is read in frame from base 1. CDR1 and CDR2, looked up from the germline V gene (reference sequence), are GTSNPN and SVGIG. The junction shows trimming of 3 bases on V and 12 bases on J, plus 11 bases between the germline ends.

This sample was included in a study of shared clonotypes between healthy human individuals (dated by TCRdb to 2020 to 2021). Turning to the overall study: Three men and a couple of women, aged 18 to 49 years, made up the cohort. For each donor, CD4 naive and CD4 memory were each given three plates, CD8 naive was given two plates, and CD8 memory was given one plate. To estimate repertoire size and how much clonotypes are shared between individuals, the study performed deep sequencing of blood TCR repertoires from a handful of healthy adults. Different laboratories and diverse techniques were used to prepare libraries and sequence TCR repertoires, to increase sequencing depth and limit assay-specific biases. Per donor, leukapheresis produced somewhere between about 0.8 and 9 billion PBMCs.

TCR CDR3 regions were amplified from genomic DNA by multiplex PCR using the deep immunoSEQ assay. For each cell subset, the extracted genomic DNA was distributed evenly across all wells of several immunoSEQ 96-well plates, and each plate served as one replicate. For sorted subsets, about 210 ng of genomic DNA, equivalent to around 29,000 T cell genomes, went into each replicate PCR. The purified libraries were quantified using a Qubit 3.0 fluorometer, sized with a Bioanalyzer 2100, and then quantified again using the KAPA Library Quantification kit. A separate single-read 150-cycle Illumina NextSeq 550 flow cell was used to sequence each immunoSEQ 96-well plate. Per the original workflow: Because the immunoSEQ output held only junctional sequences and lacked quality scores, the filtering could not match the filtering applied to full-length reads. To assign V/J genes and CDR3, sequences were annotated against IMGT germline references using PyIR, a Python wrapper for IgBLAST v1.9. Reads were filtered out if the reads had weak V/J assignments (E-value above 1e-6), no CDR3, stop codons, out-of-frame junctions, or ambiguous translated residues. V3J clonotypes were defined by identical inferred V gene, J gene, and CDR3 amino acid sequence. The percentage overlap between two repertoires was calculated by dividing the number of shared unique clonotypes by the size of the smaller repertoire. Repertoire richness was assessed with RTK rarefaction, the Chao1 estimator, and Recon v2.1 estimates of unobserved clonotypes. Generation probabilities for all TCRbeta clonotypes obtained by the gDNA method from a handful of donors were computed using OLGA. The table comes from immuneACCESS by way of TCRdb, which keeps in-frame sequences with V and J called. Part of the clones is missing from these tables; in studies checked, under half for an unresolved V gene and the rest for unknown reasons. V and J calls and clone size are copied from that table; D and trimming were computed from the DNA. The sample table records about 600,000 clones; roughly 98% of these occur just once. Of the sample, 0.3% is held by the ten largest clones.

On the study overall, not on this receptor specifically: The small number of donors limited the genetic and exposure-history diversity represented. Rarefaction of sorted-subset datasets indicated incomplete sequencing despite the large sequencing depth. Higher generation probabilities were observed for clonotypes shared by all four sorted-subset donors than for non-shared clonotypes. Estimated clonotype richness was generally larger for naive than for memory subsets. Across four donors, approximately 4.6% of naive CD4, more than 3% of naive CD8, 2.3% of memory CD4, and about 0.4% of memory CD8 clonotypes were shared. Sampling was restricted to blood, and TCR repertoires in tissue are likely to differ from TCR repertoires in blood. Based on pairwise subsampling, the degree of clonotype sharing among donors was expected to be affected by sequencing depth.

This sequence uses TRBV30 and TRBJ1-1; the D gene cannot be resolved reliably. The material sequenced was naive CD8+ T cells sorted from blood. This specimen's cell subset or site label, interpreted: CD45RA+CCR7+. The receptor was derived from a man aged 30-40 years in good health. DNA sequence: TGTGCCTGGAGGGATGGCGAACCTTTCTTT. The translation is CAWRDGEPFF.